This T cell receptor (beta chain) was recovered during a study of cytomegalovirus exposure and HLA in healthy donors. Germline loops: CDR1 KGHSH, CDR2 LQKENI. CDR3 size: 17 residues. V trimming: 5 bases; J trimming: 2 bases; junction bases outside the gene matches: 6. The primer mix had 60 Vbeta and 13 Jbeta primers. Profiled with immunoSEQ multiplex PCR; TCRdb holds only in-frame clones, not every one. The sample has 150,000 to 200,000 clones; about 70% are singletons. This receptor was taken from a woman in her thirties in good health and CMV-seronegative. Sequencing was performed on PBMCs. This chain joins TRBV18 and TRBJ2-7, with TRBD2 matching 16 bases. The CDR3 loop is CASSAGTSGRGTYEQYF. The CDR3 DNA is TGTGCCAGCTCAGCGGGGACTAGCGGGAGGGGCACCTACGAGCAGTACTTC.